A single sample is the source of the 20 T cell receptor beta chains below, sequenced in a study of blood T cell repertoires in COVID-19. Clones were sequenced by immunoSEQ multiplex PCR, and TCRdb holds only the in-frame ones, with some missing. In the table there are roughly 100,000 clones, 75% to 90% of which are singletons. The specimen sequenced was peripheral blood. The receptors shown here come from a man aged 55-75 years with acute or convalescent COVID-19.

The chain employs TRBV30 and TRBJ2-7; 8 nucleotides agree with TRBD2. The V segment lost 2 bases and the J segment 6 bases; nucleotides outside the gene matches: 6. The CDR3 totals 13 residues. CDR1 GTSNPN and CDR2 SVGIG come from the germline V gene (reference sequence). CDR3 in amino acids: CAWSPGTRGEQYV. CDR3 bases: TGTGCCTGGAGTCCCGGGACTAGGGGCGAGCAGTACGTC.

V gene TRBV29-1 combines with J gene TRBJ2-1; the match to TRBD2 covers 13 bases. Germline trimming cut 7 bases from V and 0 bases from J; bases unmatched to any gene: 12. This CDR3 contains 18 residues. Germline values: CDR1 SQVTM, CDR2 ANQGSEA. In DNA form, the CDR3 reads TGCAGCGCCATGGGACTAGCGGGATTCCCTAGCTCCTACAATGAGCAGTTCTTC. It is translated as CSAMGLAGFPSSYNEQFF.

The V call is TRBV5-1, the J call TRBJ2-7, with a possible D match to TRBD1 (6 bases). CDR1 and CDR2 from the germline V gene are SGHRS and YFSETQ. This CDR3 contains 17 residues. V was clipped by 1 base and J by 0 bases, with 17 bases between them. CDR3 coding DNA: TGCGCCAGCAGCTTGAGACAGGTGACTGCGAGCTCCTACGAGCAGTACTTC. Its translation is CASSLRQVTASSYEQYF.

The rearrangement uses TRBV6-5 and TRBJ1-6, with TRBD1 as a possible D gene (6 bases). From germline, CDR1 is MNHEY and CDR2 SVGAGI. Trimming pared 5 bases from V and 7 bases from J, leaving 15 bases between. The CDR3 runs to 15 residues. CDR3 region: CASSNIWGPNSPLHF. DNA of the CDR3: TGTGCCAGCAGTAACATCTGGGGGCCGAATTCACCCCTCCACTTT.

This chain links TRBV4-1 with TRBJ2-5; TRBD1 is a possible D gene (7 bases). This CDR3 contains 14 residues. Germline V lookup: CDR1 MGHRA, CDR2 YSYEKL. The V gene lost 0 bases and the J gene lost 5 bases, with 10 bases spanning the gap. The CDR3: CASSQEPGGETQYF. CDR3 coding DNA: TGCGCCAGCAGCCAAGAGCCAGGGGGGGAGACCCAGTACTTC.

This rearrangement joins TRBV11-2 to TRBJ1-4; D gene uncertain. The CDR3 is 14 residues long. V lost 0 bases, J lost 7 bases, and 9 bases lay in between. Germline-derived CDR1 and CDR2 are SGHAT and FQNNGV. CDR3 protein: CASSLERVSEKLFF. The CDR3 region has the DNA TGTGCCAGCAGCTTAGAGAGGGTCAGTGAAAAACTGTTTTTT.

This clone was seen a few times. The CDR3 sequence is CAWSSPHQPQHF. The CDR3 bases are TGTGCCTGGAGTAGCCCTCACCAGCCCCAGCATTTT. J is TRBJ1-5 and V is TRBV30; D is unresolved. The V and J ends lost 2 bases and 7 bases respectively, with 9 bases between them. The CDR3 sequence is 12 residues long. Germline CDR1 reads GTSNPN; CDR2 reads SVGIG (reference sequence). The full variable domain, in which reference TRBV30 and TRBJ1-5 provide the parts outside the CDR3, is SQTIHQWPATLVQPVGSPLSLECTVEGTSNPNLYWYRQAAGRGLQLLFYSVGIGQISSEVPQNLSASRPQDRQFILSSKKLLLSDSGFYLCAWSSPHQPQHFGDGTRLSIL.

The rearrangement joins TRBV7-9 to TRBJ2-7; maybe TRBD2 (7 bases). The CDR3 is 15 amino acids. The germline V and J ends were trimmed by 3 bases and 5 bases, with 17 bases remaining between them. Looked up from germline, CDR1 is SEHNR and CDR2 is FQNEAQ (reference sequence). CDR3 residues: CASSFVRGGNHEQYF. The CDR3, as DNA: TGTGCCAGCAGCTTCGTAAGGGGGGGAAACCACGAGCAGTACTTC.

The V and J genes are TRBV20-1 and TRBJ2-3, with 8 bases identical to TRBD2. The V gene's germline CDR1 is DFQATT and CDR2 SNEGSKA (reference sequence). This CDR3 region has 17 residues. The trim removed 3 bases at V and 1 base at J, leaving 12 bases unmatched. CDR3 bases: TGCAGTGCTAGTAGGCTTGGGGCTAGCGGGCGCACAGATACGCAGTATTTT. Amino acids: CSASRLGASGRTDTQYF.

The V and J genes are TRBV2 and TRBJ2-1; the match to TRBD2 covers 8 bases. The CDR3 spans 15 residues. Trimming took 8 bases from V and 4 from J; bases not matched to a gene: 10. Per germline, CDR1 SNHLY and CDR2 FYNNEI. The CDR3 DNA reads TGTGCCAGCGGTATACTAGCGGCAGATTACAATGAGCAGTTCTTC. Translated: CASGILAADYNEQFF.

The chain is built from TRBV24-1 and TRBJ2-2; no definite D call. This CDR3 has 14 residues. Germline-derived CDR1 and CDR2 are KGHDR and SFDVKD. V dropped 7 bases and J dropped 4 bases, with 12 bases sitting between them. CDR3 residues: CATRADPGTGELFF. The CDR3 DNA is TGTGCCACCAGAGCCGATCCGGGCACCGGGGAGCTGTTTTTT.

CDR3 DNA: TGCAGCGGCCTGGCCGGTTCTAGCTCCTACAATGAGCAGTTCTTC. The encoded protein is CSGLAGSSSYNEQFF. V is TRBV29-1 and J is TRBJ2-1; D gene ambiguous. The CDR3 contains 15 residues. Germline V CDR1 and CDR2: SQVTM, ANQGSEA. The germline V and J ends were trimmed by 7 bases and 0 bases, with 16 bases remaining between them.

J is TRBJ1-6 and V is TRBV4-1; TRBD1 is a possible D gene (6 bases). CDR1 MGHRA and CDR2 YSYEKL come from the germline V gene. The ends were cut back, 4 bases at V and 0 bases at J, with 7 bases in the middle. The CDR3 is 15 residues long. CDR3 sequence (DNA): TGCGCCAGCAGCCCGGACAGCTCCTATAATTCACCCCTCCACTTT. Translation: CASSPDSSYNSPLHF.

The V call is TRBV5-4, the J call TRBJ1-1; TRBD1 might be the D (5 bases). CDR1 and CDR2 from the germline V gene are SGHNT and YYREEE (reference sequence). The ends were cut back, 4 bases at V and 1 base at J, with 14 bases in the middle. This CDR3 comprises 15 residues. CDR3 protein: CASSPQQAWNTEAFF. As DNA, the CDR3 is TGTGCCAGCAGCCCTCAACAGGCCTGGAACACTGAAGCTTTCTTT.

The chain employs TRBV10-1 and TRBJ1-3; 7 bases are a match to TRBD1. The CDR3 loop spans 13 amino acids. Germline V gives CDR1 WNHNN, CDR2 SYGVQD (reference sequence). With 9 bases clipped from V and 0 bases from J, the junction kept 2 bases outside the gene matches. The DNA of the CDR3 is TGCGCCAGTAGGGACAGCTCTGGAAACACCATATATTTT. Translating gives CASRDSSGNTIYF.

V usage is TRBV3-1 (or the pseudogene TRBV3-2) and J usage is TRBJ2-5; 14 nucleotides align to TRBD2. CDR1 is LGHDT and CDR2 is YNNKEL in the germline V gene (reference sequence). J was trimmed by 3 bases and V by 4 bases; bases with no gene match: 1. The CDR3 loop spans 15 amino acids. In DNA form, the CDR3 reads TGTGCCAGCAGCCCGGGACTAGCGGGAGAAGAGACCCAGTACTTC. It specifies CASSPGLAGEETQYF.

This clone has only a few counts. The rearrangement uses TRBV7-8 and TRBJ2-3, with a possible D match to TRBD1 (6 bases). Per germline, CDR1 SGHVS and CDR2 FQNEAQ. The CDR3 is 15 amino acids. V lost 5 bases to trimming and J lost 0 bases, with 12 bases between them. The CDR3 here is CASSPNRVSTDTQYF. DNA of the CDR3: TGTGCCAGCAGCCCGAACAGGGTTAGCACAGATACGCAGTATTTT.

The rearrangement uses TRBV6-5 and TRBJ1-1, with 9 bases identical to TRBD1. This CDR3 is built from 15 residues. Unmatched junction bases numbered 5, after V lost 2 bases and J lost 4 bases. CDR1 and CDR2 (germline): MNHEY, SVGAGI. The CDR3 region is CASSYGTGMPTEAFF. CDR3 DNA sequence: TGTGCCAGCAGTTACGGGACAGGGATGCCCACTGAAGCTTTCTTT.

The CDR3 DNA follows: TGTGCCAGCAGCCTGGGACAGGGGACGAATGGCTACACCTTC. Protein product: CASSLGQGTNGYTF. This chain links TRBV5-6 with TRBJ1-2, with 10 bases matching TRBD1. V shed 4 bases, J shed 6 bases, and the junction held 6 bases outside the gene matches. CDR1 is SGHDT, CDR2 YYEEEE, per germline. The CDR3 has 14 residues.

This sequence joins TRBV18 and TRBJ1-5; no reliable D call. V lost 2 bases and J 4 bases, leaving 9 bases between the germline ends. CDR3 size: 14 residues. The germline CDR1 and CDR2 sequences are KGHSH and LQKENI. Here the CDR3 DNA reads TGTGCCAGCTCACCAACGGGGTATAATCAGCCCCAGCATTTT. Protein product: CASSPTGYNQPQHF.